This entry concerns a single TCR beta chain. Original processing notes: Amplification with reference gene primers provided the estimates of nucleated cell counts. Assay: immunoSEQ multiplex PCR; the TCRdb copy retains only in-frame clones and omits some. Clone size and the V and J calls come from that table; the DNA yielded D and trimming. Here the sample spans 310,000 or so clones, approximately 92% being singletons. These data are taken from a study of blood T cell repertoires in COVID-19. In terms of age and location, participants ranged from roughly 18 to 90 years and lived in under 30 US areas. Cohort allocation depended upon clinical history that participants reported. Recovery among Cohort 3 donors was established by two negative PCRs, clearance, or symptom resolution. Germline loops: CDR1 SGHTA, CDR2 FQGTGA. V was clipped by 5 bases and J by 10 bases, with 15 bases between them. This CDR3 has 13 amino acids.

The TCR was taken from a woman aged 25 to 39 who had recovered from COVID-19. The chain recombines TRBV7-3 with TRBJ2-1; a possible D gene is TRBD2 (5 bases). Material for sequencing was PBMCs or T cells enriched from blood (not recorded which). This chain's CDR3 is CASSVLGTGEQFF. The CDR3 nucleotides read TGTGCCAGCAGCGTCCTGGGCACGGGGGAGCAGTTCTTC.